This T cell receptor beta chain was captured in a study of cytomegalovirus exposure and HLA in healthy donors. Study conclusions and caveats: Being productive about 90% or about 30% of the time was typical of most TCR beta V segments in an earlier analysis. A later analysis reportedly found fewer N-insertions in an Asian-associated ancestry cluster than the roughly 670-donor mean. Through in vitro validation, a few CMV-associated chains were shown to be specific for CMV antigens.

Note on this clone: Its antigen is not known.

CDR1 and CDR2 (germline): MNHEY, SVGAGI. V was shortened by 5 bases and J by 7 bases, with 15 bases between the two germline ends. The CDR3 has 13 residues. The PCR was carried out with 60 Vbeta primers and 13 Jbeta primers. Using immunoSEQ multiplex PCR, the repertoire was profiled, and TCRdb retains in-frame clones only, with some absent. The sample has fewer than 85,000 clones. Sequenced input: PBMCs. The V and J genes are TRBV6-5 and TRBJ2-7; D is perhaps TRBD1 (6 bases). The source of this sequence is a female donor in good health and CMV-seropositive. CDR3 in amino acids: CASSVAGVGEQYF. DNA of the CDR3: TGTGCCAGCAGTGTTGCAGGGGTGGGGGAGCAGTACTTC.